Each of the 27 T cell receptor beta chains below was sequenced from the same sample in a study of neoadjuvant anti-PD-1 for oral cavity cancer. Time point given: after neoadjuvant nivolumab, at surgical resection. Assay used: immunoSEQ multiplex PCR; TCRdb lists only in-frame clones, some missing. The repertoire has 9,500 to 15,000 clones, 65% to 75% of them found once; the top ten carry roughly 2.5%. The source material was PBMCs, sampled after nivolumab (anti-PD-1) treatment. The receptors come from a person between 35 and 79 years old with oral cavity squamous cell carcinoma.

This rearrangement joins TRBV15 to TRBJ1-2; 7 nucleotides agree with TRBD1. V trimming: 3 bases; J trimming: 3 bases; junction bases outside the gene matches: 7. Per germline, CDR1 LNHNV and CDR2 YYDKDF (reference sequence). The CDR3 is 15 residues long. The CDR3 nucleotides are TGTGCCACCAGCAGGGGGACAGCACGGGACTATGGCTACACCTTC. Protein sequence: CATSRGTARDYGYTF.

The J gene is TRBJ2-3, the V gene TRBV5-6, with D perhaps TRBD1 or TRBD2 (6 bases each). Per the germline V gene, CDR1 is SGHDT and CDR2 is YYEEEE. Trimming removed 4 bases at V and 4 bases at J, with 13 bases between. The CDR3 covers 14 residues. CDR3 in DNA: TGTGCCAGCAGCGGGGGCGGGATGGCAGATACGCAGTATTTT. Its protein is CASSGGGMADTQYF. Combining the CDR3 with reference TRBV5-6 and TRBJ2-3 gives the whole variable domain DAGVTQSPTHLIKTRGQQVTLRCSPKSGHDTVSWYQQALGQGPQFIFQYYEEEERQRGNFPDRFSGHQFPNYSSELNVNALLLGDSALYLCASSGGGMADTQYFGPGTRLTVL.

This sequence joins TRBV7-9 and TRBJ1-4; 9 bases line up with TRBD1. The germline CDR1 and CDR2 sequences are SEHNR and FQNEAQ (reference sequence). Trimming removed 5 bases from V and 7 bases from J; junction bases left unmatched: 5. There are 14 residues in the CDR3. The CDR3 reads CASSPTGGIEKLFF. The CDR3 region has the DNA TGTGCCAGCAGCCCTACAGGGGGCATTGAAAAACTGTTTTTT.

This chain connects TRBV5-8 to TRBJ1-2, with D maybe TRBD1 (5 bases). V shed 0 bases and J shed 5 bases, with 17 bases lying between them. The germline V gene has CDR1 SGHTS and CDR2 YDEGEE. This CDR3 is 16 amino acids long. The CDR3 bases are TGTGCCAGCAGCTTGGTAGTGGGGCCCATAGGGTATGGCTACACCTTC. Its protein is CASSLVVGPIGYGYTF.

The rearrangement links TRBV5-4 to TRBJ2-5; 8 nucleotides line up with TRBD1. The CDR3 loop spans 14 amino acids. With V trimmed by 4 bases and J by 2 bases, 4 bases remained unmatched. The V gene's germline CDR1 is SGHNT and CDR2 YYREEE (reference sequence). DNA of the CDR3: TGTGCCAGCAGCCCAAGGACAGGGCAAGAGACCCAGTACTTC. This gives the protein CASSPRTGQETQYF. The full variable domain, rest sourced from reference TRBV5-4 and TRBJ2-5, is ETGVTQSPTHLIKTRGQQVTLRCSSQSGHNTVSWYQQALGQGPQFIFQYYREEENGRGNFPPRFSGLQFPNYSSELNVNALELDDSALYLCASSPRTGQETQYFGPGTRLLVL.

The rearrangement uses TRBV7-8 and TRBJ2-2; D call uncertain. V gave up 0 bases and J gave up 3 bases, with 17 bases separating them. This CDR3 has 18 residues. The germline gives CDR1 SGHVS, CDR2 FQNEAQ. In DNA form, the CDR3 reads TGTGCCAGCAGCTTAGCGCGGTTATGGGGTTCATACACCGGGGAGCTGTTTTTT. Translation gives CASSLARLWGSYTGELFF.

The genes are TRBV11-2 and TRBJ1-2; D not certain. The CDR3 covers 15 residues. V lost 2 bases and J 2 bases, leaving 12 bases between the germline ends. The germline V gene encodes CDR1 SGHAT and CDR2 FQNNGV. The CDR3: CASSLFSTQNYGYTF. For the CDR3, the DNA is TGTGCCAGCAGCTTATTCTCGACGCAAAACTATGGCTACACCTTC.

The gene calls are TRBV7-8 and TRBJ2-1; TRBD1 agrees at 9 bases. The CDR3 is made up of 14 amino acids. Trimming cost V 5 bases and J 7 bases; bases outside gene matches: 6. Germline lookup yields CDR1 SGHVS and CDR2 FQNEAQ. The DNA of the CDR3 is TGTGCCAGCAGCATCCGGGACAGGGTAAATGAGCAGTTCTTC. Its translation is CASSIRDRVNEQFF.

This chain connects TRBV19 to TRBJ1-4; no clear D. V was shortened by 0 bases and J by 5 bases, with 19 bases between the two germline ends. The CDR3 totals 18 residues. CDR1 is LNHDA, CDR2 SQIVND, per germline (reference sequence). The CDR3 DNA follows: TGTGCCAGTAGTATAGATACCTTTAGGTGGGATCCGAATGAAAAACTGTTTTTT. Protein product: CASSIDTFRWDPNEKLFF.

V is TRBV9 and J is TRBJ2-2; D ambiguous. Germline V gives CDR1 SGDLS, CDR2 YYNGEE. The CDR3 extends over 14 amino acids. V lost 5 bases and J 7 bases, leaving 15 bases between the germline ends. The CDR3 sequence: CASRASISDGELFF. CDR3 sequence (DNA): TGTGCCAGCAGAGCGAGTATTTCCGACGGGGAGCTGTTTTTT. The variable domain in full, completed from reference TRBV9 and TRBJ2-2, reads DSGVTQTPKHLITATGQRVTLRCSPRSGDLSVYWYQQSLDQGLQFLIQYYNGEERAKGNILERFSAQQFPDLHSELNLSSLELGDSALYFCASRASISDGELFFGEGSRLTVL.

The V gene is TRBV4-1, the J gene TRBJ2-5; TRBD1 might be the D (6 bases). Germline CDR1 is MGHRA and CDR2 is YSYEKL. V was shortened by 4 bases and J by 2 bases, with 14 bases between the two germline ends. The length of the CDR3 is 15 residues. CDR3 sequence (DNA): TGCGCCAGCAGCCCTCTGGGGGCGGCTCAAGAGACCCAGTACTTC. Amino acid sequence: CASSPLGAAQETQYF.

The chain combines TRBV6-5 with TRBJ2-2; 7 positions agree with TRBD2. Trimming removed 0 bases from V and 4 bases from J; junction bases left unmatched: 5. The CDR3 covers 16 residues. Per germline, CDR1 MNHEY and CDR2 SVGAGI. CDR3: CASSYSGGGGTGELFF. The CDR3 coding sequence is TGTGCCAGCAGTTACTCTGGTGGGGGGGGCACCGGGGAGCTGTTTTTT.

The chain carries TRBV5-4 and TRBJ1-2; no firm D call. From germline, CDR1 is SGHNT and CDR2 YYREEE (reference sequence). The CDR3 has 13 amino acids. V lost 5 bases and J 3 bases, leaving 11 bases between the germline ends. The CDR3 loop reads CASSMGRDYGYTF. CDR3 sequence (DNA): TGTGCCAGCAGTATGGGTAGGGACTATGGCTACACCTTC. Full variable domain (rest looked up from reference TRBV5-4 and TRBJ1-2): ETGVTQSPTHLIKTRGQQVTLRCSSQSGHNTVSWYQQALGQGPQFIFQYYREEENGRGNFPPRFSGLQFPNYSSELNVNALELDDSALYLCASSMGRDYGYTFGSGTRLTVV.

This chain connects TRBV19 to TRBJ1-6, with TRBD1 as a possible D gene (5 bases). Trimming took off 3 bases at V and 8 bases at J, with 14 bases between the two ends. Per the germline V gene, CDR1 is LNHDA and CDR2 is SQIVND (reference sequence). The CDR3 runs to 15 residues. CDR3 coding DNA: TGTGCCAGTAGTATTTGGGGGTTATTGGATTCACCCCTCCACTTT. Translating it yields CASSIWGLLDSPLHF.

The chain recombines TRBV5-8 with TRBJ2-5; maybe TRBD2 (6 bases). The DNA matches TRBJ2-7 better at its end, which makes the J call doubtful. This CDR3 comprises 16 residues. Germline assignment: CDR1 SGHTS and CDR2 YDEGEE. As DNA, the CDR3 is TGTGCCAGCAGCGCTCGAGGAGGGTCGATCTCCTACGAGCAGTACTTC. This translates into CASSARGGSISYEQYF.

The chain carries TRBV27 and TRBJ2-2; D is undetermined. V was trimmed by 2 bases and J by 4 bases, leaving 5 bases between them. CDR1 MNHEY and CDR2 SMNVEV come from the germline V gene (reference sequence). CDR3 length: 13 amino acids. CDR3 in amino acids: CASSLKPTGELFF. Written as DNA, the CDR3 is TGTGCCAGCAGTTTAAAGCCCACCGGGGAGCTGTTTTTT.

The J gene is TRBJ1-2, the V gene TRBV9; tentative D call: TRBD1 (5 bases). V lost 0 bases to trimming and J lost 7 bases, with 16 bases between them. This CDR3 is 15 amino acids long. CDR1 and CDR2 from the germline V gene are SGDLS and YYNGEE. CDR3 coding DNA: TGTGCCAGCAGCGTAGATGCAGGGCAGTCGGGTGGCTACACCTTC. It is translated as CASSVDAGQSGGYTF.

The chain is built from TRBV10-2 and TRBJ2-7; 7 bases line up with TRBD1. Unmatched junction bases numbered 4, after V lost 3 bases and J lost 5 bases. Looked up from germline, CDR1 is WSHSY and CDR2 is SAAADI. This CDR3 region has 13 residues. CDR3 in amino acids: CASSDGTVHEQYF. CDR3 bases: TGCGCCAGCAGTGATGGGACAGTTCACGAGCAGTACTTC.

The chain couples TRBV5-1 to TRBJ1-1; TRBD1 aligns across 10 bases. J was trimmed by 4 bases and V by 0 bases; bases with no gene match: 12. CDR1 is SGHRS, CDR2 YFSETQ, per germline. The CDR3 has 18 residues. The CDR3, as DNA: TGCGCCAGCAGCTTGGCCTTGGGACAGGGGCGAGGGGGCACTGAAGCTTTCTTT. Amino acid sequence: CASSLALGQGRGGTEAFF.

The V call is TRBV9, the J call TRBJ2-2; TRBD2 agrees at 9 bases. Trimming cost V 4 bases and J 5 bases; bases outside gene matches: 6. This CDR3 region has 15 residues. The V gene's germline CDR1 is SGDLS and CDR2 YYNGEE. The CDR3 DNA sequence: TGTGCCAGCAGCTCCGCGGGGGGGCTTACCGGGGAGCTGTTTTTT. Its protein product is CASSSAGGLTGELFF.

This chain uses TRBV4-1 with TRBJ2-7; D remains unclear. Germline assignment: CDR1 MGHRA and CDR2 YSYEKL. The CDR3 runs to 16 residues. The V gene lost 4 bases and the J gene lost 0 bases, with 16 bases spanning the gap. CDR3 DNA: TGCGCCAGCAGCCCCCGCCCCTACAGAGCCTCCTACGAGCAGTACTTC. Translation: CASSPRPYRASYEQYF.

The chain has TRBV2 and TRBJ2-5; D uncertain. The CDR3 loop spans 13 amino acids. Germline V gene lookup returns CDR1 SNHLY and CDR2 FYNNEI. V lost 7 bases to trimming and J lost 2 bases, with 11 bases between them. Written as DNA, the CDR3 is TGTGCCAGCATGGCAAACCTACAAGAGACCCAGTACTTC. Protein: CASMANLQETQYF.

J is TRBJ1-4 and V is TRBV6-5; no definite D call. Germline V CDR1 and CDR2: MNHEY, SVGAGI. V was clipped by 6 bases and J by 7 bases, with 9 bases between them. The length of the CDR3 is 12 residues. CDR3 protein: CASRDMAEKLFF. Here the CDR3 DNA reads TGTGCCAGCAGGGATATGGCTGAAAAACTGTTTTTT.

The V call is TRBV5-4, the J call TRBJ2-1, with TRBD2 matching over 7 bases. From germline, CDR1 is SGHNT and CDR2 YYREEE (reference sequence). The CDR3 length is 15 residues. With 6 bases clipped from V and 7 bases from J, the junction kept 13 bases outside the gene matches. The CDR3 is CASTWGGRSGNEQFF. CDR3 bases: TGTGCCAGCACATGGGGAGGGCGATCTGGGAATGAGCAGTTCTTC.

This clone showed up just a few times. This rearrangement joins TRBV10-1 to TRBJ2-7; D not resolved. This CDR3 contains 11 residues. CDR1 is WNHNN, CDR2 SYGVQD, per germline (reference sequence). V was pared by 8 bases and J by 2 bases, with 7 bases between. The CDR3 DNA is TGCGCCAGCTCTAATACCTACGAGCAGTACTTC. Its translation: CASSNTYEQYF.

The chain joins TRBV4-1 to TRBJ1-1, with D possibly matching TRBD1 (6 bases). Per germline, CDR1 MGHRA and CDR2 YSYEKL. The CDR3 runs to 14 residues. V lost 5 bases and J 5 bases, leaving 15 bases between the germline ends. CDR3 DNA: TGCGCCAGCAGCGCACCGACAGGCAGGACTGAAGCTTTCTTT. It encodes CASSAPTGRTEAFF.

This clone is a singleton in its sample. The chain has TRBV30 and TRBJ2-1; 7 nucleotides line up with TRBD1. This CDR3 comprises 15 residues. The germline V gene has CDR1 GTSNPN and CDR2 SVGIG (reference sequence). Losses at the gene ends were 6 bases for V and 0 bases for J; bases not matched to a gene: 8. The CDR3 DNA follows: TGTGCCTGTTCACAGGGGCCAAGCTCCTACAATGAGCAGTTCTTC. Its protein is CACSQGPSSYNEQFF.